This T cell receptor (beta chain) was recorded in a study of CD8+ T cells in alopecia areata. The wider study: The share of scalp area affected provided the severity score for treated patients.

Trimming removed 5 bases from V and 2 bases from J; junction bases left unmatched: 9. The CDR3 spans 16 residues. The germline CDR1 and CDR2 sequences are LNHNV and YYDKDF (reference sequence). This clone was counted a few times. RNA extraction was followed by reverse transcription into cDNA, which acted as the sequencing template. The assay was immunoSEQ multiplex PCR, and TCRdb's table has in-frame clones only and misses some. The sample includes 150,000 to 200,000 clones, 60% to 75% of them seen just once. Sample treatment: oral pan-JAK inhibitor, 5-10 mg twice daily. This chain uses TRBV15 with TRBJ2-3; 8 bases fit TRBD1. The sequence was collected from a human donor with alopecia areata. The sequencing used CD4+ T cells sorted from blood, collected at week 24, from a patient treated with tofacitinib. The CDR3 is CATSARQGSVTDTQYF. As DNA, the CDR3 is TGTGCCACCAGCGCCCGACAGGGGAGTGTCACAGATACGCAGTATTTT.